This T cell receptor beta chain was recorded in a study of T cell repertoires in cytomegalovirus infection. Study as a whole: HLA-C-restricted CMV epitopes, recently identified, and well-studied HLA-B-restricted ones were used by the study. Through public TCR beta signatures, both CMV infection and matching HLA type were indicated. Regarding the study as a whole: Predominance within the ex vivo response was attributable to HLA-C-restricted CMV-specific TCR beta clonotypes.

Germline V lookup: CDR1 DFQATT, CDR2 SNEGSKA (reference sequence). The CDR3 extends over 13 amino acids. V dropped 1 base and J dropped 6 bases, with 13 bases sitting between them. Concerning this clonotype itself: The antigen is undetermined.

TCRdb called the reads again in MiXCR, with one record for every CDR3 protein. The sample has 200,000 to 250,000 distinct CDR3 sequences, 35% to 45% seen once. Sequenced material: CD8+ T cells from cultured PBMCs, taken from culture after CMV antigen stimulation. The source of this sequence is a human donor in good health (CMV status not recorded). Some clones in this sample may be carry-over from other donors' samples. V is TRBV20-1 and J is TRBJ2-7; a weak D match, TRBD1 (6 bases). The CDR3 DNA reads TGCAGTGCTAGAGGTTCAGGGGTAGTCGAGCAGTACTTC. As protein: CSARGSGVVEQYF.